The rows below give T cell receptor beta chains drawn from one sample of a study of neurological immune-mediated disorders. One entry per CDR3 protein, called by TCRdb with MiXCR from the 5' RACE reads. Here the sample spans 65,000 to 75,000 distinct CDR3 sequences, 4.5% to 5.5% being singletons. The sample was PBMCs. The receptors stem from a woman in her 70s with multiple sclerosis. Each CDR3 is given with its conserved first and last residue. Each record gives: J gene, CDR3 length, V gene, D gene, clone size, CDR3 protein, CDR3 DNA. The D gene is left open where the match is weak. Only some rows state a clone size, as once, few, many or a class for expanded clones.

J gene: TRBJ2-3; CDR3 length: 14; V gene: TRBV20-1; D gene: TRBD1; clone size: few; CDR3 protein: CSAPGQGITDTQYF; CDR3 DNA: TGCAGTGCTCCGGGACAGGGAATAACAGATACGCAGTATTTT
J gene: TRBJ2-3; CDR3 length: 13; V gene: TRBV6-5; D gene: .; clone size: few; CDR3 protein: CASRRDHTDTQYF; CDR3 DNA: TGTGCCAGCAGACGGGACCACACAGATACGCAGTATTTT
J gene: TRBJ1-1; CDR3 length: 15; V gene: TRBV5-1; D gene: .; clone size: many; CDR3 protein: CASSLGDVMNTEAFF; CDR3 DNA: TGCGCCAGCAGCTTGGGGGACGTAATGAACACTGAAGCTTTCTTT
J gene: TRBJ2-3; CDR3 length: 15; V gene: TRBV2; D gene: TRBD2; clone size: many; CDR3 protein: CASKRETSGTDTQYF; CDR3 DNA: TGTGCCAGCAAGAGGGAGACTAGCGGCACAGATACGCAGTATTTT
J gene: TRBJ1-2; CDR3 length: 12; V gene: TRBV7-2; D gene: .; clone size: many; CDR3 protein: CASSLEGTGYTF; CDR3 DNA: TGTGCCAGCAGCTTAGAGGGGACTGGCTACACCTTC
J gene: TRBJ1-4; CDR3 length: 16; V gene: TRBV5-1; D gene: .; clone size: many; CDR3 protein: CASSLGGGGTNEKLFF; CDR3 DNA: TGCGCCAGCAGCTTGGGCGGCGGGGGAACTAATGAAAAACTGTTTTTT
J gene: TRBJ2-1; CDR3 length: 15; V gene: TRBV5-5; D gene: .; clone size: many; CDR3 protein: CASSTQAVSYNEQFF; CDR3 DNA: TGTGCCAGCAGCACGCAGGCGGTCTCCTACAATGAGCAGTTCTTC
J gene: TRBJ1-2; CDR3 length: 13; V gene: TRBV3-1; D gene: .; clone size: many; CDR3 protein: CASSMDGPYGYTF; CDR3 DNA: TGTGCCAGCAGCATGGACGGGCCCTATGGCTACACCTTC
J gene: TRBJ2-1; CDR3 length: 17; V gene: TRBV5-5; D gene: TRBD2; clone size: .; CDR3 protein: CASSSLKAGGIYNEQFF; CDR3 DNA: TGTGCCAGCAGCTCGCTTAAGGCGGGAGGTATATACAATGAGCAGTTCTTC
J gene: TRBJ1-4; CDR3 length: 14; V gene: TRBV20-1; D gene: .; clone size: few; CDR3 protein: CSATGQDANEKLFF; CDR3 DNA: TGCAGTGCTACCGGGCAGGACGCTAATGAAAAACTGTTTTTT
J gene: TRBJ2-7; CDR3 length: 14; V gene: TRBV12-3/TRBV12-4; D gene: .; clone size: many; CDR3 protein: CASSTAGNTYEQYF; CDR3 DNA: TGTGCCAGCAGTACCGCGGGGAACACCTACGAGCAGTACTTC
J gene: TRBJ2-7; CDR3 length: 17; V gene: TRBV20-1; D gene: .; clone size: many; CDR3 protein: CSARDSAPGTIIGEQYF; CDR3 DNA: TGCAGTGCTAGAGATAGTGCCCCCGGGACGATCATAGGCGAGCAGTACTTC
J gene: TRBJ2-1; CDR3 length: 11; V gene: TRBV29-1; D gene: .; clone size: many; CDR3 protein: CSVGYNNEQFF; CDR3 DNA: TGCAGCGTTGGCTACAACAATGAGCAGTTCTTC
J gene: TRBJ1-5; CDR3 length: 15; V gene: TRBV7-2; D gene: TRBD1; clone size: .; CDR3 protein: CASSFGQVGNQPQHF; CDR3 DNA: TGTGCCAGCAGCTTTGGACAGGTCGGAAATCAGCCCCAGCATTTT
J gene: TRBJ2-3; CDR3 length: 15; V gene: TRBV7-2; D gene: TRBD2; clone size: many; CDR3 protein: CASSSPSGRSDTQYF; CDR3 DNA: TGTGCCAGCAGCTCCCCTAGCGGGAGATCAGATACGCAGTATTTT
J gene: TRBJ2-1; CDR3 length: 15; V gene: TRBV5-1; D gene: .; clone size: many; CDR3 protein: CASSFSGSSYNEQFF; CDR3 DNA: TGCGCCAGCAGCTTTAGCGGATCTTCCTACAATGAGCAGTTCTTC
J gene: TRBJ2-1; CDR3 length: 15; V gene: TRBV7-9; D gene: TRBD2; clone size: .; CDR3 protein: CASSPVAGVYNEQFF; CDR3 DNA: TGTGCCAGCAGCCCGGTAGCGGGAGTGTACAATGAGCAGTTCTTC
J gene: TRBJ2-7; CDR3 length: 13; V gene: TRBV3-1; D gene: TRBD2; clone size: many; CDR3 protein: CASSQLAGYEQYF; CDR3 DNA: TGTGCCAGCAGCCAACTAGCGGGCTACGAGCAGTACTTC